This T cell receptor (beta chain) was recovered during a study of cytomegalovirus exposure and HLA in healthy donors. Study findings and constraints: Reportedly, diagnosis of cytomegalovirus status by the classifier showed high specificity and sensitivity. Association of a missense DCLRE1C variant with TCR beta V- and J-gene trimming was reported in a later analysis. The listing of about 150 TCR beta chains classed them as cytomegalovirus-associated.

With regard to this clone: The antigen is unknown.

The CDR3 runs 15 residues. In germline, CDR1 is MNHNS, CDR2 SASEGT. The V gene end was trimmed by 8 bases and the J gene end by 6 bases; junction bases not matched to a gene: 10. The PCR was carried out with 60 Vbeta primers and 13 Jbeta primers. The method was immunoSEQ multiplex PCR; TCRdb's version includes in-frame clones alone and lacks a portion of them. The data contain about 180,000 clones, 79% of them singletons. Sequenced material: PBMCs. V usage is TRBV6-1 and J usage is TRBJ2-5; 12 bases are shared with TRBD1. The origin of this receptor is a middle-aged woman in good health and CMV-seronegative. In nucleotides, the CDR3 is TGTGCCAGCGCGACGGGACAGGGGGCTCTGCAGACCCAGTACTTC. Protein sequence: CASATGQGALQTQYF.